The T cell receptor gamma chain described here comes from a study of gamma delta lymphoproliferative disorders and STAT genes (dated by TCRdb to 2017 to 2018). Regarding the study in general: Of the 9 Tgammadelta LGLL patients who were sequenced, 4 had symptomatic disease and 5 followed an indolent course. The LymphoTrack Dx TCRG Assay was used to prepare gamma-chain libraries from at least 50 ng of genomic DNA. Since no corresponding Invivoscribe delta assay was available, delta-chain libraries were prepared following the standard operating procedure of the EuroClonality-NGS working group. Within a larger immunophenotypic and STAT-mutation study, TCR gamma and delta CDR3 repertoires were profiled by deep sequencing in Tgammadelta lymphoproliferative disease patients and healthy controls. The TCR-sequenced pilot group comprised 9 Tgammadelta large granular lymphocyte leukemia patients and a couple of hepatosplenic T-cell lymphoma patients. To confirm results, a couple of gamma-chain samples and all delta-chain samples were sequenced twice. Summary of the overall study and its limitations: Control T cells were likely spread across varied maturation stages, whereas leukemic cells were skewed toward terminal effectors, which potentially limits comparisons between patients and controls. When whole repertoires were clustered, gamma repertoires from patients grouped apart from those of healthy controls, but delta repertoires did not separate between the groups. Nearly all major gamma and delta clonotypes of patients were found to be public, being shared with at least one healthy donor, and only a couple of gamma clonotypes were found to be private to disease. Major clones in indolent patients were dominated by Vgamma9-JgammaP and Vdelta2-Ddelta3-Jdelta1 rearrangements, but these rearrangements were absent in symptomatic patients, who instead used less common gene combinations. According to the authors, NGS specificity may be reduced at low frequencies, so whether leukemic clones are public or private needs confirmation.

For TCR sequencing, genomic DNA was taken from peripheral blood mononuclear cells isolated from both patients and controls. A median age of about 59 years was recorded for the sequenced patients, of whom a few were male and six or seven were female. Patients were recruited at a single hematology unit in Padova, Italy, and were reclassified as T-LGLL or HSTCL according to 2017 WHO criteria. All patient samples were collected while patients were off therapy or before therapy. The germline V gene gives CDR1 as EGSNGY and CDR2 as YDSYNSKV. Trimming accounts for 9 bases at V and 4 bases at J, while the number of junction bases matched to no gene is 8. Reading from cysteine to phenylalanine, the CDR3 counts 13 amino acids. CDR3 DNA only is kept here, 39 bases in frame from base 1. This clone was seen only a few times. No antigen is known for it. Base qualities are missing; no much larger clone stands one base away.

In both library preparation methods, multiplex PCR was run with primers aimed at the conserved V and J regions of the TCR genes. The amplicons were purified, pooled and then sequenced on an Illumina MiSeq platform. Processing in the source paper ran as follows. V(D)J alignment, clonotype assembly and translation were done with MiXCR, while functionality assessment and CDR3 repertoire analyses were done with VDJtools. CDR3 followed the IMGT definition, and analyses included only productive sequences that used functional genes, leaving out ORF genes and pseudogenes. A custom Python script was used to look across all patients and controls for identical amino acid CDR3s belonging to major clonotypes, meaning those with a frequency of >=5%. A one-sided non-parametric Wilcoxon test was used to compare clonotype frequencies between patients and controls. Public reads were reanalyzed in TCRdb with CATT, and rows carrying the same DNA were merged afterwards. The V and J calls follow TCRdb's processing rather than the paper's. In all, the sample holds under 2,500 gamma-chain clones, and approximately 9.3% of those were seen once. Jointly, the top ten make up about 60% of the sample.

The clonotype was recovered from a human donor with gamma-delta T-cell large granular lymphocyte leukemia. Sequencing was done on a sample of blood. The chain was built from TRGV2 and TRGJP2. TCRdb records no J gene; here it was assigned by comparing the DNA to germline. The sequence in DNA is TGTGCCACCAGATTCGTTAGTGATTGGATCAAGACGTTT. This gives the protein CATRFVSDWIKTF.